Presented here are 3 T cell receptor beta chains from one specimen sequenced in a study of T cell responses to AZD1222 COVID-19 vaccine. Using immunoSEQ multiplex PCR, the repertoire was profiled, and TCRdb retains in-frame clones only, with some absent. The sample consists of about 110,000 clones, approximately 92% of them appearing once. The sample was peripheral blood, taken 28 days after the second AZD1222 dose. The receptor source for this set is an adult who received the AZD1222 COVID-19 vaccine.

The V call is TRBV10-3, the J call TRBJ1-6; 7 nucleotides line up with TRBD1. CDR1 is ENHRY and CDR2 is SYGVKD in the germline V gene. Germline trimming cut 4 bases from V and 10 bases from J; bases unmatched to any gene: 10. This CDR3 contains 15 residues. The CDR3 nucleotides read TGTGCCATCAGTGTAGGACAGGCTCAAGAATCACCCCTCCACTTT. Translating gives CAISVGQAQESPLHF.

V usage is TRBV7-2 and J usage is TRBJ1-1; D not certain. V was clipped by 0 bases and J by 0 bases, with 14 bases between them. CDR1 is SGHTA, CDR2 FQGNSA, per germline. CDR3 length equals 17 residues. The CDR3 DNA follows: TGTGCCAGCAGCTTAGCGCTCGGGCAGGTGATGAACACTGAAGCTTTCTTT. Amino acid sequence: CASSLALGQVMNTEAFF.

The chain uses TRBV5-4 and TRBJ1-6; D is ambiguous. Germline loops: CDR1 SGHNT, CDR2 YYREEE (reference sequence). With 0 bases removed from V and 3 bases from J, the gap between germline ends came to 4 bases. The CDR3 has 14 residues. CDR3 coding DNA: TGTGCCAGCAGCTTGGGACGCTATAATTCACCCCTCCACTTT. Its protein product is CASSLGRYNSPLHF.